Presented here are 19 T cell receptor beta chains from one specimen sequenced in a study of patients and donors after allogeneic stem cell transplantation. Each CDR3 protein is one row after TCRdb ran MiXCR on the RT-PCR reads. The table includes about 960,000 distinct CDR3 sequences, roughly 17% detected once. The source material was blood, either unsorted or a sorted T cell fraction (not recorded which). The source is a human donor who was either an allogeneic HSCT recipient or a stem cell or donor lymphocyte infusion donor (not recorded which). It is not recorded whose cells these are; they may come from a transplant donor.

This clonotype was detected a few times. The rearrangement joins TRBV29-1 to TRBJ2-7; TRBD1 aligns across 8 bases. With 3 bases clipped from V and 2 bases from J, the junction kept 3 bases outside the gene matches. This CDR3 is built from 13 residues. CDR1 is SQVTM, CDR2 ANQGSEA, per germline. CDR3 bases: TGCAGCGTTGACCAGGGGGCAGCCTACGAGCAGTACTTC. It is translated as CSVDQGAAYEQYF.

This clonotype was seen at least ten times. This chain links TRBV12-3 or TRBV12-4 with TRBJ2-7; 9 bases agree with TRBD2. The V segment lost 10 bases and the J segment 3 bases; nucleotides outside the gene matches: 13. CDR3 size: 15 residues. The CDR3: CATSRSGRQHYEQYF. CDR3 nucleotide sequence: TGTGCCACCTCCCGTAGCGGGAGACAACACTACGAGCAGTACTTC.

The V gene is TRBV5-6, the J gene TRBJ1-1; 7 bases fit TRBD1. Looked up from germline, CDR1 is SGHDT and CDR2 is YYEEEE. The CDR3 consists of 15 residues. V gave up 1 base and J gave up 4 bases; unmatched junction bases: 7. Here the CDR3 DNA reads TGTGCCAGCAGCTTGTGGGGAACAGGGGTCACTGAAGCTTTCTTT. Residues: CASSLWGTGVTEAFF.

This chain links TRBV6-5 with TRBJ1-1; unclear D gene. The V gene lost 5 bases and the J gene lost 10 bases, with 14 bases spanning the gap. Germline V gives CDR1 MNHEY, CDR2 SVGAGI. The CDR3 consists of 12 residues. CDR3 in DNA: TGTGCCAGCAGTACCCAGAGTGAAGGAGCTTTCTTT. Translated, it gives CASSTQSEGAFF.

V gene TRBV7-6 combines with J gene TRBJ1-5; 7 bases map to TRBD1. Unmatched junction bases numbered 6, after V lost 0 bases and J lost 4 bases. This CDR3 spans 16 amino acids. The germline gives CDR1 SGHVS, CDR2 FNYEAQ. The CDR3 is CASSLAPPTGNQPQHF. The DNA for the CDR3 is TGTGCCAGCAGCTTAGCGCCCCCGACAGGGAATCAGCCCCAGCATTTT.

There are a few counts of this clonotype. The V gene is TRBV20-1, the J gene TRBJ2-2; D ambiguous. The V end lost 3 bases, the J end lost 7 bases, and 6 bases lay between the germline ends. The germline CDR1 and CDR2 sequences are DFQATT and SNEGSKA (reference sequence). This CDR3 region has 11 residues. The CDR3 DNA reads TGCAGTGCTAGTAACGGCGGGGAGCTGTTTTTT. It yields the protein CSASNGGELFF.

The rearrangement joins TRBV7-9 to TRBJ2-3; no firm D call. The length of the CDR3 is 15 residues. Germline V gene sequence: CDR1 SEHNR, CDR2 FQNEAQ (reference sequence). The V and J ends lost 3 bases and 1 base respectively, with 11 bases between them. CDR3 sequence reads: CASSFLRQGTDTQYF. Written as DNA, the CDR3 is TGTGCCAGCAGCTTTTTGCGGCAAGGCACAGATACGCAGTATTTT.

The V call is TRBV20-1, the J call TRBJ1-2; no clear D gene. The CDR3 consists of 14 residues. Trimming took off 3 bases at V and 7 bases at J, with 18 bases between the two ends. The germline CDR1 and CDR2 sequences are DFQATT and SNEGSKA (reference sequence). CDR3 amino acids: CSARRERLDSGYTF. In DNA form, the CDR3 reads TGCAGTGCTAGGCGAGAGAGGTTGGATTCTGGCTACACCTTC.

The J gene is TRBJ2-1, the V gene TRBV27; 8 bases agree with TRBD2. J was trimmed by 6 bases and V by 4 bases; bases with no gene match: 8. This CDR3 spans 15 amino acids. The germline gives CDR1 MNHEY, CDR2 SMNVEV (reference sequence). The DNA for the CDR3 is TGTGCCAGCAGTTCGGGACTAGTGGGCTCCAATGAGCAGTTCTTC. Translation: CASSSGLVGSNEQFF.

The rearrangement uses TRBV7-2 and TRBJ2-6; D is unresolved. In germline, CDR1 is SGHTA, CDR2 FQGNSA. This CDR3 has 14 amino acids. Trimming took off 3 bases at V and 2 bases at J, with 5 bases between the two ends. CDR3 DNA: TGTGCCAGCAGCTTTCCCCCTGGGGCCAACGTCCTGACTTTC. This gives the protein CASSFPPGANVLTF.

The sample holds many counts of this clonotype. CDR3: CSARDRVMNTEAFF. DNA for the CDR3: TGCAGTGCTAGAGATAGGGTTATGAACACTGAAGCTTTCTTT. The chain has TRBV20-1 and TRBJ1-1, with D unclear. Trimming shortened V by 0 bases and J by 0 bases, and 8 bases separated the two germline ends. There are 14 residues in the CDR3. Germline V CDR1 and CDR2: DFQATT, SNEGSKA (reference sequence).

The gene calls are TRBV21-1 and TRBJ2-7; TRBD1, the table's D call, was not compared with the DNA. TRBV21-1 is labeled a pseudogene. This CDR3 is 14 amino acids long. Written as DNA, the CDR3 is TGTGCCAGCAGCAAAAGGGTCAGGGCCTACGAGCAGTACTTC. Amino acids: CASSKRVRAYEQYF.

The chain is built from TRBV6-2 or TRBV6-3 and TRBJ2-1, with D perhaps TRBD1 (5 bases). V gave up 10 bases and J gave up 10 bases, with 14 bases separating them. The CDR3 has 11 residues. The germline CDR1 and CDR2 sequences are MNHEY and SVGEGT. The chain's CDR3 is CATTKGWEQFF. As DNA, the CDR3 is TGTGCCACCACGAAGGGGTGGGAGCAGTTCTTC.

Only a few counts were recorded for this clonotype. The J gene is TRBJ2-7, the V gene TRBV3-1; TRBD2 matches 9 bases. V shed 4 bases, J shed 7 bases, and the junction held 8 bases outside the gene matches. This CDR3 has 14 amino acids. Germline assignment: CDR1 LGHDT and CDR2 YNNKEL (reference sequence). CDR3 coding DNA: TGTGCCAGCAGCCGGGCTAGCGGGGTAGGAGAGCAGTACTTC. Its translation is CASSRASGVGEQYF.

This chain joins TRBV27 and TRBJ1-1, with D hard to call. This CDR3 has 14 amino acids. The V end was cut by 3 bases, the J end by 3 bases, with 11 bases between. CDR1 MNHEY and CDR2 SMNVEV come from the germline V gene (reference sequence). The CDR3 bases are TGTGCCAGCAGTTTTGGCAGTTTGGACACTGAAGCTTTCTTT. Translation: CASSFGSLDTEAFF.

The CDR3 nucleotides read TGCGCCAGCAGCCAATTTAGCATCCCCCGACAGGATACGCAGTATTTT. Translation gives CASSQFSIPRQDTQYF. The rearrangement uses TRBV4-1 and TRBJ2-3; perhaps TRBD1 as D (5 bases). The germline V gene has CDR1 MGHRA and CDR2 YSYEKL. This CDR3 has 16 residues. The V and J ends lost 2 bases and 6 bases respectively, with 18 bases between them.

The rearrangement links TRBV5-1 to TRBJ2-3, with TRBD2 matching over 14 bases. Germline V lookup: CDR1 SGHRS, CDR2 YFSETQ. CDR3 size: 19 residues. With V trimmed by 3 bases and J by 0 bases, 9 bases remained unmatched. The CDR3 bases are TGCGCCAGCAGCTCCGGACTAGCGGGGGGCCTACCTAGCACAGATACGCAGTATTTT. This encodes CASSSGLAGGLPSTDTQYF.

This clonotype was recorded a few times. The genes are TRBV6-2 or TRBV6-3 and TRBJ2-1; D unresolved. Germline CDR1 and CDR2: MNHEY and SVGEGT. With 5 bases removed from V and 9 bases from J, the gap between germline ends came to 8 bases. The CDR3 extends over 11 amino acids. Here the CDR3 DNA reads TGTGCCAGCAGTCTTAATAGTGAGCAGTTCTTC. Translation gives CASSLNSEQFF.

This clonotype has ten or more counts. The gene calls are TRBV12-3 or TRBV12-4 and TRBJ2-1; no definite D call. The CDR3 consists of 14 residues. V shed 6 bases and J shed 0 bases, with 9 bases lying between them. The CDR3 here is CASSYRSSYNEQFF. As DNA, the CDR3 is TGTGCCAGCAGCTACCGGAGCTCCTACAATGAGCAGTTCTTC.